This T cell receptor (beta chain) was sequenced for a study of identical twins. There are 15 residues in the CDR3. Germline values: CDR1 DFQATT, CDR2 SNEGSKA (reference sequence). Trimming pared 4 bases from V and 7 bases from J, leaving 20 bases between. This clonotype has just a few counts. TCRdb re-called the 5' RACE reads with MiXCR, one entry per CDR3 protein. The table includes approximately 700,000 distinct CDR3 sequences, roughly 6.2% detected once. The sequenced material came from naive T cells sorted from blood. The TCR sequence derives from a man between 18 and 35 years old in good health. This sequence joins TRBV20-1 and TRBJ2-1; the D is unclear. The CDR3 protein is CSATSSYLSLNEQFF. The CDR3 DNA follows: TGCAGTGCTACTTCGTCCTACCTCAGTTTGAATGAGCAGTTCTTC.